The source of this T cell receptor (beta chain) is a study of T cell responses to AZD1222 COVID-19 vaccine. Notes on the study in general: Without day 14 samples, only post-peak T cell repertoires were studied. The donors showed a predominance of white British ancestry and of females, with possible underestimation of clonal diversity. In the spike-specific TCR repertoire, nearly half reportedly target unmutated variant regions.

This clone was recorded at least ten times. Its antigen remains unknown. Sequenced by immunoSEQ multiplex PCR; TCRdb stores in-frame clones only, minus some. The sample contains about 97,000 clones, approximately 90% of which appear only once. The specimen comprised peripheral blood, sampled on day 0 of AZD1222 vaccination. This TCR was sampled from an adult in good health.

CDR3 residues: CASSQSRDPPLHF. For the CDR3, the DNA is TGTGCCAGCAGCCAATCACGAGATCCACCCCTCCACTTT. The rearrangement joins TRBV3-1 (or the pseudogene TRBV3-2) to TRBJ1-6, with D unclear. Germline V CDR1 and CDR2: LGHDT, YNNKEL (reference sequence). V lost 2 bases, J lost 11 bases, and 10 bases lay in between. This CDR3 contains 13 residues.